Included here is one T cell receptor beta chain sequence, with context. Recruitment covered 20 to 25 US areas and drew participants whose ages spanned roughly 18 to 100 years. Participant-given clinical history determined each cohort assignment. The sample belongs to a study of blood T cell repertoires in COVID-19. The CDR3 extends over 16 amino acids. The V gene lost 8 bases and the J gene lost 0 bases, with 14 bases spanning the gap. Germline CDR1 SNHLY, CDR2 FYNNEI. Only in-frame clones appear in the TCRdb table, and some are missing; sequencing was by immunoSEQ multiplex PCR. The sample has roughly 360,000 clones, 88% seen once.

The sequencing sample was made of PBMCs or T cells enriched from blood (not recorded which). This sequence was found in a woman in her twenties or thirties with acute COVID-19. This chain connects TRBV2 to TRBJ1-6; D not certain. The chain's CDR3 is CASYYGGYSYNSPLHF. The DNA of the CDR3 is TGTGCCAGCTACTATGGAGGGTACTCCTATAATTCACCCCTCCACTTT.